The T cell receptor beta chain under discussion was sequenced for a study of CD8 T cells in Susac syndrome. Random hexamers served to reverse transcribe roughly 0.45 to 1 ug RNA. TCRdb recomputed calls from the immunoSEQ multiplex PCR reads with MiXCR, one row per CDR3 protein. The repertoire has 150,000 to 180,000 distinct CDR3 sequences, approximately 96% of them found once; the top ten carry about 0.17%. Source material: CD4+ T cells from PBMCs. The sequence was obtained from a human donor with Susac syndrome.

The CDR3 loop reads CASRREETQYF. The CDR3 region has the DNA TGTGCCAGCAGAAGGGAAGAGACCCAGTACTTC. This chain joins TRBV12-3 or TRBV12-4 and TRBJ2-5, with no clear D. V was clipped by 6 bases and J by 3 bases, with 5 bases between them. CDR3 length: 11 amino acids.